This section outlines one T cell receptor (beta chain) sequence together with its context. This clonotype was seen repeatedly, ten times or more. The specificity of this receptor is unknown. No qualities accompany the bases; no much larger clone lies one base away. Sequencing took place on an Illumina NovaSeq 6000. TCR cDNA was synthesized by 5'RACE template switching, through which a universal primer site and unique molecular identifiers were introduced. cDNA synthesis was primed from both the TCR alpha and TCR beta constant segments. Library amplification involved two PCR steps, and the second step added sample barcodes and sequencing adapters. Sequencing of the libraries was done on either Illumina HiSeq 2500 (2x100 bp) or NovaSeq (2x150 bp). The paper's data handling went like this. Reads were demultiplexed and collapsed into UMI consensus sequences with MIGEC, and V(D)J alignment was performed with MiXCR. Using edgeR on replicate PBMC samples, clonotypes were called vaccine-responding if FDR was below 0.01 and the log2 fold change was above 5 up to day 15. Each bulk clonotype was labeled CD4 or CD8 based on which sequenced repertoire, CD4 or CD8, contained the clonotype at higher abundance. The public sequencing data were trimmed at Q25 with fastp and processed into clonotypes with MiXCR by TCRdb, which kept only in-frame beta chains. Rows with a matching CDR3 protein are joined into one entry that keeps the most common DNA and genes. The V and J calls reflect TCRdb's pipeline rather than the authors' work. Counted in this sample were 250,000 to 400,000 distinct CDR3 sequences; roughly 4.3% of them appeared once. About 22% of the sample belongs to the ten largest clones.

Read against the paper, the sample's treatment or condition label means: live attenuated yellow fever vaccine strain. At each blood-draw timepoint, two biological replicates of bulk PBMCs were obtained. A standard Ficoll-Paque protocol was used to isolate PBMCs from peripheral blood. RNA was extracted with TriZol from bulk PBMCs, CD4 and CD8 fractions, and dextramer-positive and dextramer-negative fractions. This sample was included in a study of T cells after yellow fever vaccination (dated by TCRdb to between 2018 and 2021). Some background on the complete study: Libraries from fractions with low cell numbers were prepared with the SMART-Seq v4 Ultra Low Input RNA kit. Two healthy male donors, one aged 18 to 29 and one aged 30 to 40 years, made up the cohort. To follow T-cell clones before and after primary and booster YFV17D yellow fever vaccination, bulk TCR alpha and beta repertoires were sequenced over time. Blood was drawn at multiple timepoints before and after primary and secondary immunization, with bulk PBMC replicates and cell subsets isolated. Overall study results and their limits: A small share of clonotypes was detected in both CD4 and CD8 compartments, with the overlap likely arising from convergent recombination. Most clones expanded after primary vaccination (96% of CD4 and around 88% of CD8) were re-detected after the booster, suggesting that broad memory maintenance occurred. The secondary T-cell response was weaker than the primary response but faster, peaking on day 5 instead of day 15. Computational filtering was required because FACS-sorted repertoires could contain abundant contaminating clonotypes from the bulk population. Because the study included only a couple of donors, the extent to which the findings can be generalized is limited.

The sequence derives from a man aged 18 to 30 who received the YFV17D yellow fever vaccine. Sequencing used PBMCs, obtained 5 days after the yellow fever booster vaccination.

The CDR3 region: CASEQQAGGPEQYF. At the DNA level, the sequence is TGTGCCAGCGAGCAGCAGGCCGGGGGTCCAGAGCAGTACTTC. This chain joins TRBV25-1 to TRBJ2-7; the D gene is perhaps TRBD2, on 6 matching bases. The CDR3 goes from the cysteine to the phenylalanine over 14 residues. Of all the DNA, just the CDR3 is kept, 42 bases in frame from base 1. The junction carries 21 bases between V and J, which are trimmed by 8 bases and 7 bases respectively. CDR1 and CDR2, looked up from the germline V gene, are MGHDK and SYGVNS.